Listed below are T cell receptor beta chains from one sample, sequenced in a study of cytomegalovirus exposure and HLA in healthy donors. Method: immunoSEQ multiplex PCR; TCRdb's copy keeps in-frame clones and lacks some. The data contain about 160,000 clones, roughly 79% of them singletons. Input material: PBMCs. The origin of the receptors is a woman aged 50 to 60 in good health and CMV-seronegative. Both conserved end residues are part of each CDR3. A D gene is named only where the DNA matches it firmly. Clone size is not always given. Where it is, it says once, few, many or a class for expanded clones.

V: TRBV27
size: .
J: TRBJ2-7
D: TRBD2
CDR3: CASSLGLAGGYEQYF
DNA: TGTGCCAGCAGTTTGGGACTAGCGGGAGGGTACGAGCAGTACTTC

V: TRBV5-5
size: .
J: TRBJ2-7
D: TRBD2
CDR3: CASSLGVAGALDEQYF
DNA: TGTGCCAGCAGCTTGGGGGTAGCGGGGGCCTTAGACGAGCAGTACTTC

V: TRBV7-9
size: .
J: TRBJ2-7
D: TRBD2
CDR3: CASSLQTSGSSYEQYF
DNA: TGTGCCAGCAGCTTACAGACTAGCGGGAGCTCCTACGAGCAGTACTTC

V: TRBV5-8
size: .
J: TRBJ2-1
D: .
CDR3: CASSLQGGNEQFF
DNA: TGTGCCAGCAGCTTACAAGGAGGCAATGAGCAGTTCTTC

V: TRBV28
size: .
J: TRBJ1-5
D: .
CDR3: CASSSPLGQNNQPQHF
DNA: TGTGCCAGCAGTTCCCCCCTCGGACAGAATAACCAGCCCCAGCATTTT

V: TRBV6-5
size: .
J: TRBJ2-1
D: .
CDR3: CASSYSRGDDEQFF
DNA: TGTGCCAGCAGTTACTCCCGGGGTGATGATGAGCAGTTCTTC

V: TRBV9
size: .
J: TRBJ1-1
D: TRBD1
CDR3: CASSASRDRADTEAFF
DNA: TGTGCCAGCAGCGCTAGCCGGGACAGGGCGGACACTGAAGCTTTCTTT

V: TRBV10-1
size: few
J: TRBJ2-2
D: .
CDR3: CASSAGTNTGELFF
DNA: TGCGCCAGCAGTGCAGGGACAAACACCGGGGAGCTGTTTTTT

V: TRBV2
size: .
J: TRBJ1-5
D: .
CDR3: CASRDNSNQPQHF
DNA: TGTGCCAGCAGGGACAATAGCAATCAGCCCCAGCATTTT

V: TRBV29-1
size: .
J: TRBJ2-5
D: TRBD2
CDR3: CSVAPSGRETQYF
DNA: TGCAGCGTTGCACCTAGCGGGCGGGAGACCCAGTACTTC

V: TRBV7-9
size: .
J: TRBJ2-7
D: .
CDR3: CAGTQGQLYEQYF
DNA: TGTGCCGGCACCCAGGGACAACTCTACGAGCAGTACTTC

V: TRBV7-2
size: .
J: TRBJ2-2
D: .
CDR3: CASSPRGYSTGELFF
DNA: TGTGCCAGCAGCCCCCGGGGGTATAGCACCGGGGAGCTGTTTTTT

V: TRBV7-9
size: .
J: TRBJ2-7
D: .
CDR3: CASSLGVGGLLPYEQYF
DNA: TGTGCCAGCAGCTTAGGAGTGGGAGGACTCCTACCCTACGAGCAGTACTTC